This T cell receptor (beta chain) was captured in a study of human T cells and chemical hapten exposure. The study's findings and limits: Healthy people's immune response may differ from that of the donors, who had alopecia.

Stated time point: pre-sensitization, week 0. As for treatment: therapeutic diphenylcyclopropenone sensitization with weekly scalp DPC. The CDR3 runs 16 residues. CDR1 and CDR2 (germline): SGHVS, FQNEAQ. The germline V and J ends were trimmed by 5 bases and 0 bases, with 14 bases remaining between them. In this sample, this clonotype turned up many times. Its specificity is not known. In the original analysis: Samples ranged from roughly 20,000 to 750,000 TCRs, with a median of approximately 96,000. TCRdb used MiXCR to reprocess the RACE reads, holding one entry per CDR3 protein. The V and J calls reflect TCRdb's pipeline rather than the authors' work. The sample lists 65,000 to 70,000 distinct CDR3 sequences, approximately 11% occurring once.

V gene TRBV7-8 combines with J gene TRBJ1-5; D remains ambiguous. Sequencing used whole blood, obtained in connection with sensitization to the hapten diphenylcyclopropenone (DPC). This clonotype originated in a woman in her forties or fifties with alopecia areata. Some clones in this sample may be carry-over from other donors' samples. The CDR3 is CASSPLGFNSNQPQHF. The CDR3 coding sequence is TGTGCCAGCAGCCCGCTGGGTTTTAATAGCAATCAGCCCCAGCATTTT.